This TCR beta chain was identified in a study of regulatory T cells in long-lasting Graves disease. The J segment lost 2 bases and the V segment lost 1 base, leaving 7 bases of the junction unmatched. This CDR3 comprises 17 residues. Germline V gene lookup returns CDR1 SQVTM and CDR2 ANQGSEA. Time point in this sample: persistent/refractory GD, antithyroid drugs over 5 years with positive TRAb. PBMC-derived RNA was used for the TCR library. Around 9 milliliters of peripheral blood were drawn into EDTA tubes. For TCR beta, libraries came from iRepertoire HTBI primers and Arm-PCR of CDR3 regions. Each CDR3 protein gets one entry after TCRdb re-called the multiplex PCR reads with MiXCR. Seen here are more than 650,000 distinct CDR3 sequences, around 30% observed once, and the top ten hold 42%.

The sequence came from a female donor with Graves disease. Sample: peripheral blood mononuclear cells (PBMCs), taken when the disease was refractory, from a patient treated with antithyroid drugs. The rearrangement links TRBV29-1 to TRBJ2-4, with TRBD1 matching 11 bases. The CDR3 DNA sequence: TGCAGCGTTGAAGGCCACGGACAGGGGGCGTCCAAAAACATTCAGTACTTC. Translating it yields CSVEGHGQGASKNIQYF.